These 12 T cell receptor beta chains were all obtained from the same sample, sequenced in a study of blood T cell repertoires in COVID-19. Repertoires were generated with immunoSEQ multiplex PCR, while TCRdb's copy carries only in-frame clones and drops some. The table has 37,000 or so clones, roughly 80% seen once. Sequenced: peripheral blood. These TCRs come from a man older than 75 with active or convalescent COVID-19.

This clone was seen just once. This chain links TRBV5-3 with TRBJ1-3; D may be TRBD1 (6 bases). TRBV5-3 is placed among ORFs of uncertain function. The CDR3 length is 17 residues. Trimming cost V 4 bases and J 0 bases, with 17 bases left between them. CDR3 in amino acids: CARSPHRVPSSGNTIYF. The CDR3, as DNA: TGTGCCAGAAGCCCGCACAGGGTCCCAAGCTCTGGAAACACCATATATTTT.

CDR3 nucleotide sequence: TGTGCCTGGAGTGTCCATGTCCAGAACTATGGCTACACCTTC. This translates into CAWSVHVQNYGYTF. V and J are TRBV30 and TRBJ1-2, with D unclear. V gave up 0 bases and J gave up 2 bases, with 10 bases separating them. The CDR3 is 14 amino acids. Germline values: CDR1 GTSNPN, CDR2 SVGIG (reference sequence). Combining the CDR3 with reference TRBV30 and TRBJ1-2 gives the whole variable domain SQTIHQWPATLVQPVGSPLSLECTVEGTSNPNLYWYRQAAGRGLQLLFYSVGIGQISSEVPQNLSASRPQDRQFILSSKKLLLSDSGFYLCAWSVHVQNYGYTFGSGTRLTVV.

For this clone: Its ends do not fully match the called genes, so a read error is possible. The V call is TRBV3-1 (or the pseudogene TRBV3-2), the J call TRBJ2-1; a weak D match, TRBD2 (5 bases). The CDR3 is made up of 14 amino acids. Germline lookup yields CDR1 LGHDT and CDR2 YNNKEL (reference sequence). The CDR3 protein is CASTQGRAYNEQFF. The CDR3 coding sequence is TGTGCCAGCACCCAAGGGCGGGCCTACAATGAGCAGTTCTTC.

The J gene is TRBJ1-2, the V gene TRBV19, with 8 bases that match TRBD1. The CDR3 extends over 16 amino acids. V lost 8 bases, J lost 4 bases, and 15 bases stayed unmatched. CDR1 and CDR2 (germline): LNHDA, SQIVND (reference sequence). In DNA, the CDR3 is TGTGCCAGTTTCCGGACAGGGCAAGTCGGGGGCTATGGCTACACCTTC. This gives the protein CASFRTGQVGGYGYTF.

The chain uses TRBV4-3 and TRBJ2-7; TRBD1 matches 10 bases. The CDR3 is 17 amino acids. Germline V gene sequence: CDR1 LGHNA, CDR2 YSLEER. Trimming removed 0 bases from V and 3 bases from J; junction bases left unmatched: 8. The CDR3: CASSQEAGRTGGYEQYF. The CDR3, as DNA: TGCGCCAGCAGCCAAGAAGCGGGTCGGACAGGGGGCTACGAGCAGTACTTC.

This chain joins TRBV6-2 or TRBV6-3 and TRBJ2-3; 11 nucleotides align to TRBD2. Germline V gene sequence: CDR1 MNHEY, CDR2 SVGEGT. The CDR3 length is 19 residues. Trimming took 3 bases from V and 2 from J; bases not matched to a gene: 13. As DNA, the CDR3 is TGTGCCAGCAGTTATTCCCTGGCTAGCGGGGGGATAAACACAGATACGCAGTATTTT. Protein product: CASSYSLASGGINTDTQYF.

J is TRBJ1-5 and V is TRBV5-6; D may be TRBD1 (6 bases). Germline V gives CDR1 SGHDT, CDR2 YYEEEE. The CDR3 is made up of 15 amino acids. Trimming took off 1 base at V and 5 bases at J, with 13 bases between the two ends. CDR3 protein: CASSLYRETHQPQHF. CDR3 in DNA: TGTGCCAGCAGCTTGTACAGGGAGACTCATCAGCCCCAGCATTTT.

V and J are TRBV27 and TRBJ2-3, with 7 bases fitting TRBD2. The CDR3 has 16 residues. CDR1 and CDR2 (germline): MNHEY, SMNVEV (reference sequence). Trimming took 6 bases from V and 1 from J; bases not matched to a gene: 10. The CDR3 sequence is CASRLYGAGGTDTQYF. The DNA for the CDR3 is TGTGCCAGCAGACTCTACGGGGCGGGGGGCACAGATACGCAGTATTTT.

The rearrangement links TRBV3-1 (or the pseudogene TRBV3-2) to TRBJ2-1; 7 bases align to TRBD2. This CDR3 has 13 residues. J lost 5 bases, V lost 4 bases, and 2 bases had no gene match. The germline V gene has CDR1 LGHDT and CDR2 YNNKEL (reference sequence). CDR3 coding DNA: TGTGCCAGCAGCCGCGGACTAGACAATGAGCAGTTCTTC. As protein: CASSRGLDNEQFF.

CDR3 sequence: CASSLSGWSNQPQHF. In DNA form, the CDR3 reads TGTGCCAGCAGTTTATCAGGGTGGTCCAATCAGCCCCAGCATTTT. The V call is TRBV28, the J call TRBJ1-5; possible D gene TRBD1, 5 bases. V was cut by 1 base and J by 3 bases, with 10 bases left in between. The CDR3 consists of 15 residues. Germline V lookup: CDR1 MDHEN, CDR2 SYDVKM.

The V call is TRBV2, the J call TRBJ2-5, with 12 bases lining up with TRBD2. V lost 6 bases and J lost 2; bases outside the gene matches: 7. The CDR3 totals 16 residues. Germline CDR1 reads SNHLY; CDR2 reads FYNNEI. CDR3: CASRRTSGNPQETQYF. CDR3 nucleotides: TGTGCCAGCAGGAGGACTAGCGGGAACCCACAAGAGACCCAGTACTTC.

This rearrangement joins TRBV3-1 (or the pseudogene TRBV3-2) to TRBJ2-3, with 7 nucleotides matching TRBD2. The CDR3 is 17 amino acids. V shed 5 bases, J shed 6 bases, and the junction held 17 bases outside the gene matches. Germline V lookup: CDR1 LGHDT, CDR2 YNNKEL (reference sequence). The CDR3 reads CASSATVAGGSSDTQYF. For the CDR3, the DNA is TGTGCCAGCAGCGCCACCGTAGCGGGCGGAAGCAGCGATACGCAGTATTTT.